This is a list of T cell receptor beta chains from one sample in a study of blood T cells in healthy people across ages. TCRdb called the 5' RACE reads again in MiXCR, with one record for every CDR3 protein. The profile shows hundreds of thousands of distinct CDR3 sequences, more than 50% of them singletons. The sequencing sample was made of blood. Receptors were obtained from a man between 35 and 55 years old in good health. The CDR3 runs from the conserved cysteine through the conserved F or W. The D gene is left open where the match is weak. Clone size is stated in some rows and not others, as once, few, many or a class when expanded.

>TRBV20-1|TRBD2|.|TRBJ2-3
CSASFPGRAGDTQYF
TGCAGTGCTAGTTTCCCCGGGAGGGCAGGAGATACGCAGTATTTT
>TRBV7-2|TRBD2|few|TRBJ2-3
CASSSTHWTSGYTDTQYF
TGTGCCAGCAGCTCTACCCACTGGACTAGCGGGTACACAGATACGCAGTATTTT
>TRBV24-1|.|.|TRBJ1-5
CATSDSRTVLNQPQHF
TGTGCCACCAGTGACTCCCGGACAGTTCTAAATCAGCCCCAGCATTTT
>TRBV2|TRBD2|.|TRBJ2-3
CASIIPSGGPSTDTQYF
TGTGCCAGCATTATCCCTAGCGGGGGGCCTAGCACAGATACGCAGTATTTT
>TRBV25-1|TRBD1|few|TRBJ2-5
CASSARHGQEETQYF
TGTGCCAGCAGTGCCCGGCACGGACAGGAAGAGACCCAGTACTTC
>TRBV11-2|.|.|TRBJ2-5
CASSLGRVGPSEGKETQYF
TGTGCCAGCAGCTTGGGCAGGGTTGGCCCGTCCGAAGGAAAAGAGACCCAGTACTTC
>TRBV7-3|.|.|TRBJ1-1
CASSLGGMGTEAFF
TGTGCCAGCAGCTTAGGGGGGATGGGCACTGAAGCTTTCTTT
>TRBV27|TRBD1|.|TRBJ1-2
CASNLQGPNYGYTF
TGTGCCAGCAATTTACAGGGGCCCAACTATGGCTACACCTTC
>TRBV7-9|.|.|TRBJ1-4
CASSSASTESKLFF
TGTGCCAGCAGCTCCGCTTCGACAGAATCAAAACTGTTTTTT
>TRBV3-1|TRBD2|.|TRBJ2-1
CASSQDFGGGSNEQFF
TGTGCCAGCAGCCAAGATTTCGGGGGGGGTAGCAATGAGCAGTTCTTC
>TRBV6-1|TRBD1|.|TRBJ2-7
CASRATGRQYEQYF
TGTGCCAGCAGGGCGACAGGGCGTCAATACGAGCAGTACTTC
>TRBV9|TRBD1|.|TRBJ2-5
CASSALSGTGPNEQYF
TGTGCCAGCAGCGCACTATCCGGGACAGGGCCCAATGAGCAGTACTTC
>TRBV20-1|TRBD2|.|TRBJ2-1
CSARTISGGAFNEQFF
TGCAGTGCTCGAACCATTAGCGGGGGGGCCTTCAATGAGCAGTTCTTC
>TRBV7-7|TRBD1|.|TRBJ2-7
CASSSIPRGPSYNEQYF
TGTGCCAGCAGCTCCATACCTAGGGGGCCCTCCTACAATGAGCAGTACTTC
>TRBV9|.|.|TRBJ1-3
CASRGGNTIYF
TGTGCCAGCAGAGGGGGAAACACCATATATTTT
>TRBV12-3/TRBV12-4|TRBD1|few|TRBJ1-4
CASRDLSGTGNEKLFF
TGTGCCAGCAGGGACCTATCCGGGACAGGGAATGAAAAACTGTTTTTT
>TRBV5-1|TRBD2|many|TRBJ2-1
CASSPLGLAGNEQFF
TGCGCCAGCAGCCCCTTGGGACTAGCGGGCAATGAGCAGTTCTTC
>TRBV28|.|.|TRBJ2-3
CASTSVGWKTDTQYF
TGTGCCAGCACTTCGGTGGGATGGAAGACAGATACGCAGTATTTT
>TRBV3-1|.|few|TRBJ2-7
CASREEGRYEQYF
TGTGCCAGCAGGGAGGAGGGCCGGTACGAGCAGTACTTC
>TRBV4-2|.|.|TRBJ1-1
CASILDRMNTEAFF
TGTGCCAGCATCTTAGACAGGATGAACACTGAAGCTTTCTTT
>TRBV15|.|.|TRBJ2-5
CATSREKDARSVTQYF
TGTGCCACCAGCAGAGAGAAGGACGCGCGGAGTGTGACCCAGTACTTC
>TRBV14|.|once|TRBJ2-1
CASSQGPFGQFF
TGTGCCAGCAGCCAGGGACCTTTCGGGCAGTTCTTC
>TRBV10-3|TRBD2|.|TRBJ2-7
CAISETASGSYEQYF
TGTGCCATCAGTGAGACGGCTAGCGGGAGCTACGAGCAGTACTTC
>TRBV6-2/TRBV6-3|TRBD1|few|TRBJ2-1
CASSDRENNEQFF
TGTGCCAGCAGTGACAGGGAGAACAATGAGCAGTTCTTC
>TRBV7-9|.|.|TRBJ2-7
CASTSKGPLYEQYF
TGTGCCAGCACCTCGAAGGGACCTCTCTACGAGCAGTACTTC
>TRBV5-1|TRBD1|.|TRBJ1-5
CANSLRGGADQPQHF
TGCGCCAACAGCTTGCGAGGGGGCGCAGATCAGCCCCAGCATTTT
>TRBV20-1|TRBD1|.|TRBJ1-5
CSARVAGTGNQPQHF
TGCAGTGCTAGAGTGGCTGGGACAGGGAATCAGCCCCAGCATTTT
>TRBV21-1|.|.|TRBJ2-7
CASTRLREEDYEQYF
TGTGCCAGCACCCGGTTACGGGAGGAGGACTACGAGCAGTACTTC
>TRBV20-1|.|.|TRBJ2-5
CSARDEDDTQYF
TGCAGTGCTAGAGATGAGGACGATACCCAGTACTTC
>TRBV9|.|.|TRBJ2-5
CASNPSGDQETQYF
TGTGCCAGCAACCCCTCAGGGGATCAAGAGACCCAGTACTTC
>TRBV7-2|TRBD1|few|TRBJ1-2
CASSFDRDGADGYTF
TGTGCCAGCAGCTTTGACAGGGACGGGGCTGATGGCTACACCTTC
>TRBV25-1|.|.|TRBJ2-5
CASSEPGKETQYF
TGTGCCAGCAGTGAACCAGGGAAGGAGACCCAGTACTTC
>TRBV6-1|TRBD1|once|TRBJ1-2
CASRSLGQTGGYTF
TGTGCCAGCAGATCCTTAGGACAGACAGGGGGCTACACCTTC
>TRBV7-8|TRBD2|.|TRBJ2-3
CASSSWGGTEDTQYF
TGTGCCAGCAGCTCCTGGGGGGGAACGGAAGATACGCAGTATTTT
>TRBV7-2|TRBD1|.|TRBJ2-3
CASSLVAGGRTQYF
TGTGCCAGCAGCTTAGTGGCAGGGGGTAGAACGCAGTATTTT
>TRBV7-9|.|.|TRBJ1-2
CASSLGKRFGDPDGYTF
TGTGCCAGCAGCTTAGGGAAGCGGTTTGGGGACCCGGATGGCTACACCTTC
>TRBV20-1|.|.|TRBJ2-5
CSARDLREGVETQYF
TGCAGTGCTAGAGATCTTCGCGAGGGGGTGGAGACCCAGTACTTC
>TRBV7-2|.|.|TRBJ1-5
CASSSSISRDDPQPQHF
TGTGCCAGCAGCTCGTCGATTAGCCGGGACGATCCTCAGCCCCAGCATTTT
>TRBV5-1|.|many|TRBJ2-7
CASSLRPDEQYF
TGCGCCAGCAGCTTGAGGCCAGACGAGCAGTACTTC
>TRBV12-3/TRBV12-4|.|once|TRBJ2-3
CASSFLPGTQYF
TGTGCCAGCAGTTTCCTGCCGGGTACGCAGTATTTT
>TRBV20-1|.|.|TRBJ2-1
CSAQSLLEVIYNEQFF
TGCAGTGCCCAGAGCTTACTAGAGGTGATCTACAATGAGCAGTTCTTC
>TRBV18|.|once|TRBJ2-7
CASSPMVSYEQYF
TGTGCCAGCTCACCAATGGTCTCCTACGAGCAGTACTTC
>TRBV12-3/TRBV12-4|TRBD1|few|TRBJ2-7
CASSGTGSFYEQYF
TGTGCCAGCAGCGGGACAGGGTCGTTCTACGAGCAGTACTTC
>TRBV9|.|.|TRBJ2-7
CASTLGAGRDYEQYF
TGTGCCAGCACCCTGGGGGCAGGCCGGGACTACGAGCAGTACTTC
>TRBV4-1|.|.|TRBJ1-4
CASSQDYRAQNEKLFF
TGCGCCAGCAGCCAAGATTACCGCGCTCAAAATGAAAAACTGTTTTTT
>TRBV6-1|.|many|TRBJ2-6
CASSEDGGGANVLTF
TGTGCCAGCAGTGAAGATGGGGGTGGGGCCAACGTCCTGACTTTC
>TRBV6-5|TRBD2|.|TRBJ2-7
CASSYSQAGASYEQYF
TGTGCCAGCAGTTACTCGCAAGCGGGAGCCTCCTACGAGCAGTACTTC
>TRBV25-1|.|many|TRBJ2-7
CASSDRGGYEQYF
TGTGCCAGCAGTGACAGGGGAGGATACGAGCAGTACTTC
>TRBV6-5|.|few|TRBJ2-7
CASTSESSYEQYF
TGTGCCAGCACCAGCGAGAGCTCCTACGAGCAGTACTTC
>TRBV6-2/TRBV6-3|.|.|TRBJ2-1
CASDLLGSFGNEQFF
TGTGCCAGCGACCTGCTGGGGAGCTTTGGGAATGAGCAGTTCTTC
>TRBV27|TRBD1|.|TRBJ1-2
CASNSAGTGYGYTF
TGTGCCAGCAACTCTGCCGGGACAGGCTATGGCTACACCTTC
>TRBV7-2|.|few|TRBJ2-7
CASSSQVGSYEQYF
TGTGCCAGCAGCTCACAAGTGGGTAGCTACGAGCAGTACTTC
>TRBV20-1|.|.|TRBJ1-2
CSARDLRGTDRGANYGYTF
TGCAGTGCTAGAGATCTAAGGGGGACTGATAGAGGAGCTAACTATGGCTACACCTTC
>TRBV7-9|.|.|TRBJ2-1
CASSLFGDNEQFF
TGTGCCAGCAGCTTATTCGGGGACAATGAGCAGTTCTTC
>TRBV6-6|.|.|TRBJ1-1
CASSFWGTEAFF
TGTGCCAGCAGTTTCTGGGGGACTGAAGCTTTCTTT
>TRBV20-1|TRBD2|.|TRBJ2-3
CSASVASGLTDTQYF
TGCAGTGCTAGTGTGGCTAGCGGGCTCACAGATACGCAGTATTTT
>TRBV5-1|.|.|TRBJ1-1
CASSLDLAANSEAFF
TGCGCCAGCTCTCTTGATCTTGCTGCAAATTCCGAAGCTTTCTTT
>TRBV24-1|.|few|TRBJ1-2
CATSEARTTAPDGYTF
TGTGCCACCAGTGAAGCACGCACGACAGCGCCGGATGGCTACACCTTC
>TRBV27|TRBD1|.|TRBJ2-5
CASSLAGGWGQETQYF
TGTGCCAGCAGTTTGGCAGGGGGTTGGGGCCAAGAGACCCAGTACTTC
>TRBV27|.|few|TRBJ2-7
CASSRKPGISYEQYF
TGTGCCAGCAGCCGAAAACCCGGGATCTCCTACGAGCAGTACTTC